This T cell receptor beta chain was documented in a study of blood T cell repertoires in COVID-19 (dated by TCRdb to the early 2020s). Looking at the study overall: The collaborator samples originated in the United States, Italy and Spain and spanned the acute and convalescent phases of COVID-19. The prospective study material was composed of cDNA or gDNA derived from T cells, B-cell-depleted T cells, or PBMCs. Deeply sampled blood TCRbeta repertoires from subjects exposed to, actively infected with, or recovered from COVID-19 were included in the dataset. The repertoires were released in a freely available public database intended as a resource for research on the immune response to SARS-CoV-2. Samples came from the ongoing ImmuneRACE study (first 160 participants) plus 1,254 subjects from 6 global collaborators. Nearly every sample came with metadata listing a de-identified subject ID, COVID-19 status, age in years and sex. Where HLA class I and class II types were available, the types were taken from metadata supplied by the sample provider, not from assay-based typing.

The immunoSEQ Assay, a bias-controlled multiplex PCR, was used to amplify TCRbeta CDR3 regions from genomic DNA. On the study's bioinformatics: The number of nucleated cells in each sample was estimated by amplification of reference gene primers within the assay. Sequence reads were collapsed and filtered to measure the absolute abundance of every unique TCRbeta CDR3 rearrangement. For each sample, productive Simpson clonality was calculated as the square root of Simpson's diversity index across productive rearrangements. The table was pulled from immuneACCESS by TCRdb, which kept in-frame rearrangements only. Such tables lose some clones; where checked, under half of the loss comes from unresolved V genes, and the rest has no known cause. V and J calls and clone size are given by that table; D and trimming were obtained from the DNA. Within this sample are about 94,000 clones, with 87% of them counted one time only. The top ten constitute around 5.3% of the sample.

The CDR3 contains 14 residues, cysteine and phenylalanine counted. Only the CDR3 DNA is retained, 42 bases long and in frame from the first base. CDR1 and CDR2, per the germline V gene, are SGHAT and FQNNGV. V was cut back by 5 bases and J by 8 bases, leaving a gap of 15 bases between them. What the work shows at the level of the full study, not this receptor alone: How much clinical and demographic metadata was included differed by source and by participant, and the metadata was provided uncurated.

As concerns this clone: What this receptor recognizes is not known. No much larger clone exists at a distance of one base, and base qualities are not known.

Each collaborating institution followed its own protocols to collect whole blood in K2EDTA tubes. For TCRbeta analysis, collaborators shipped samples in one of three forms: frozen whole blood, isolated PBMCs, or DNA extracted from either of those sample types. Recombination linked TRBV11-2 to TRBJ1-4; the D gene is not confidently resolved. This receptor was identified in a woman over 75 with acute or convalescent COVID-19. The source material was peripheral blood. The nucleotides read TGTGCCAGCAGCGCCCCCGGGGTGACCGAAAAACTGTTTTTT. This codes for CASSAPGVTEKLFF.